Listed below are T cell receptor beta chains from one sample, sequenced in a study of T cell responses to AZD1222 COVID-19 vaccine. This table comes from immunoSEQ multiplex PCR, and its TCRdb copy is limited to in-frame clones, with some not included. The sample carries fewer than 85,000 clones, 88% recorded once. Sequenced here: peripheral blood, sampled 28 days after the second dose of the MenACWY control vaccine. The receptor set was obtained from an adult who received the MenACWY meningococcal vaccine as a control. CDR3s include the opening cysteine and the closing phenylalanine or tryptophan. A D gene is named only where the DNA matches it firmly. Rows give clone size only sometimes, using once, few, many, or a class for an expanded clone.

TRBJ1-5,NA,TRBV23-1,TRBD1,CASSPAQDRGRNQPQHF,TGCGCCAGCAGTCCCGCCCAGGACAGGGGAAGAAATCAGCCCCAGCATTTT
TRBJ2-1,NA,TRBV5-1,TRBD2,CASSQLAGGINEQFF,TGCGCCAGCAGCCAACTAGCGGGGGGTATCAATGAGCAGTTCTTC
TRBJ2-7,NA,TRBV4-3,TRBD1,CASSLGTAYEQYF,TGCGCCAGCAGCTTGGGGACAGCCTACGAGCAGTACTTC
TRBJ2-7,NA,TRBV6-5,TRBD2,CASKRLAGERYEQYF,TGTGCCAGCAAGAGACTAGCGGGAGAAAGGTACGAGCAGTACTTC
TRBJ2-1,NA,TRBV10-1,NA,CASSDRRVREQFF,TGCGCCAGCAGTGATCGGAGGGTTCGGGAGCAGTTCTTC
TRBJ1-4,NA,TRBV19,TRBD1,CASSMSGGSEKLFF,TGTGCCAGTAGTATGTCAGGGGGAAGTGAAAAACTGTTTTTT
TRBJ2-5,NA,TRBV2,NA,CASSELGETQYF,TGTGCCAGCAGTGAATTAGGAGAGACCCAGTACTTC
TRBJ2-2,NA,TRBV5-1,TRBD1,CASSLEGQGNTGELFF,TGCGCCAGCAGCTTGGAGGGACAGGGGAACACCGGGGAGCTGTTTTTT
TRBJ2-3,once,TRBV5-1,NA,CASSLTPGRRTDTQYF,TGCGCCAGCAGCTTGACTCCGGGGAGACGCACAGATACGCAGTATTTT
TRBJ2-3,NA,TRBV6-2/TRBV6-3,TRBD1,CASNYLDRGPDTQYF,TGTGCCAGCAATTACCTCGACAGGGGCCCAGATACGCAGTATTTT
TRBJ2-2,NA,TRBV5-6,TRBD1,CASSWGTGSGTGELFF,TGTGCCAGCAGCTGGGGGACAGGGAGTGGTACCGGGGAGCTGTTTTTT
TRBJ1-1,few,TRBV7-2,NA,CASSTRTGNTEAFF,TGTGCCAGCAGCACGCGGACGGGGAACACTGAAGCTTTCTTT
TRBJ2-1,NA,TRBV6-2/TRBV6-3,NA,CASSYPPGPLGHNEQFF,TGTGCCAGCAGTTACCCCCCCGGCCCTCTGGGACACAATGAGCAGTTCTTC
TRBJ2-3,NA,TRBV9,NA,CASSVVASDSTDTQYF,TGTGCCAGCAGCGTAGTGGCTAGCGATAGCACAGATACGCAGTATTTT
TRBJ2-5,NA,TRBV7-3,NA,CASSSQPGPQETQYF,TGTGCCAGCAGCTCCCAACCGGGGCCCCAAGAGACCCAGTACTTC
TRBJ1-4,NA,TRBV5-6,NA,CASSLGRGGPLNPNEKLFF,TGTGCCAGCAGCTTGGGAAGAGGGGGTCCCTTAAATCCTAATGAAAAACTGTTTTTT
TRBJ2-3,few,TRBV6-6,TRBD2,CASSPPGLAGTDTQYF,TGTGCCAGCAGTCCGCCAGGACTAGCTGGCACAGATACGCAGTATTTT
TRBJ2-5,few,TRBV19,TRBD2,CASRRAGDIGETQYF,TGTGCCAGTAGGAGAGCGGGAGATATCGGAGAGACCCAGTACTTC